The 23 T cell receptor beta chains listed next were all sequenced from one sample in a study of early T cells in non-severe SARS-CoV-2 infection. Using its own MiXCR run on the 5' RACE reads, TCRdb lists one record per CDR3 protein. In the table there are around 61,000 distinct CDR3 sequences, about 10% of which are singletons. Specimen: whole blood. The receptors come from an adult who was a healthcare worker with PCR-confirmed SARS-CoV-2 infection or an uninfected control (not recorded which).

This clonotype was counted a few times. The chain combines TRBV30 with TRBJ2-3; D unclear. The CDR3 is made up of 11 amino acids. The germline V and J ends were trimmed by 0 bases and 6 bases, with 4 bases remaining between them. CDR1 is GTSNPN and CDR2 is SVGIG in the germline V gene (reference sequence). CDR3 region: CAWSVKDTQYF. The CDR3 region has the DNA TGTGCCTGGAGTGTGAAGGATACGCAGTATTTT.

This clonotype was detected only a few times. J is TRBJ2-1 and V is TRBV3-1, with 14 bases lining up with TRBD2. J gave up 7 bases and V 6 bases, and 11 bases lay outside the gene matches. CDR1 is LGHDT and CDR2 is YNNKEL in the germline V gene (reference sequence). This CDR3 is 17 amino acids long. CDR3 amino acids: CASSLRTGLAGVNEQFF. DNA of the CDR3: TGTGCCAGCAGTCTTAGGACGGGACTAGCGGGAGTGAATGAGCAGTTCTTC.

There are many counts of this clonotype. The genes are TRBV12-3 or TRBV12-4 and TRBJ2-1, with D possibly being TRBD2 (5 bases). The CDR3 loop spans 13 amino acids. Trimming stripped 8 bases from V and 0 bases from J, with 8 bases between. CDR3 sequence: CASQLVSYNEQFF. For the CDR3, the DNA is TGTGCCAGCCAACTAGTCTCCTACAATGAGCAGTTCTTC.

This clonotype was observed at least ten times. This chain connects TRBV27 to TRBJ2-3; 8 bases line up with TRBD2. CDR3 length: 17 residues. The germline CDR1 and CDR2 sequences are MNHEY and SMNVEV (reference sequence). V trimming: 7 bases; J trimming: 0 bases; junction bases outside the gene matches: 12. CDR3 DNA sequence: TGTGCCAGCAAGTGGGGTGGCGGGAGGACTAGCACAGATACGCAGTATTTT. It specifies CASKWGGGRTSTDTQYF.

This clonotype was observed a handful of times. V is TRBV29-1 and J is TRBJ1-6; possibly TRBD1 for D (5 bases). Germline assignment: CDR1 SQVTM and CDR2 ANQGSEA. The V and J ends lost 5 bases and 7 bases respectively, with 9 bases between them. The CDR3 length is 12 residues. CDR3 protein: CSVRDANSPLHF. DNA of the CDR3: TGCAGCGTTCGGGACGCCAATTCACCCCTCCACTTT.

This chain links TRBV6-2 or TRBV6-3 with TRBJ2-7; D not resolved. The CDR3 contains 13 residues. CDR1 MNHEY and CDR2 SVGEGT come from the germline V gene. V shed 6 bases and J shed 10 bases, with 19 bases lying between them. CDR3 protein: CASRLTGSLKQYF. CDR3 nucleotide sequence: TGTGCCAGCAGGCTAACCGGGTCCTTGAAACAGTACTTC.

A few counts support this clonotype. This chain connects TRBV19 to TRBJ2-2; D unresolved. Germline V gene lookup returns CDR1 LNHDA and CDR2 SQIVND (reference sequence). V was shortened by 6 bases and J by 1 base, with 3 bases between the two germline ends. The CDR3 sequence is 12 residues long. The CDR3 is CASRLNTGELFF. The CDR3 DNA sequence: TGTGCCAGTAGACTGAACACCGGGGAGCTGTTTTTT.

J is TRBJ2-7 and V is TRBV5-1; 10 bases agree with TRBD1. Germline assignment: CDR1 SGHRS and CDR2 YFSETQ. V gave up 1 base and J gave up 4 bases; unmatched junction bases: 5. The CDR3 spans 15 residues. CDR3 sequence: CASSLTGTGVYEQYF. The CDR3 coding sequence is TGCGCCAGCAGCTTGACCGGGACAGGGGTTTACGAGCAGTACTTC.

This clonotype was detected a few times. The V call is TRBV5-1, the J call TRBJ1-1, with no clear D. The CDR3 covers 13 residues. The V end was cut by 2 bases, the J end by 5 bases, with 10 bases between. From germline, CDR1 is SGHRS and CDR2 YFSETQ. Here the CDR3 reads CASSFGRETEAFF. CDR3 coding DNA: TGCGCCAGCAGCTTCGGGAGGGAGACTGAAGCTTTCTTT.

The CDR3 sequence is CSAVVQETQYF. The CDR3 coding sequence is TGCAGTGCGGTAGTTCAAGAGACCCAGTACTTC. This chain links TRBV20-1 with TRBJ2-5; no reliable D call. The V gene lost 6 bases and the J gene lost 2 bases, with 7 bases spanning the gap. CDR3 length equals 11 residues. CDR1 and CDR2 from the germline V gene are DFQATT and SNEGSKA (reference sequence).

This clonotype was seen many times. V and J are TRBV10-1 and TRBJ1-6; TRBD1 is a possible D gene (5 bases). CDR3 length: 14 amino acids. The V end lost 4 bases, the J end lost 9 bases, and 13 bases lay between the germline ends. The germline CDR1 and CDR2 sequences are WNHNN and SYGVQD (reference sequence). CDR3 nucleotide sequence: TGCGCCAGCAGTGGAACGGGGCGATTTTCACCCCTCCACTTT. It codes for CASSGTGRFSPLHF.

This clonotype was counted many times. V usage is TRBV18 and J usage is TRBJ2-3; TRBD2 matches 9 bases. Germline CDR1 is KGHSH and CDR2 is LQKENI. V shed 4 bases, J shed 0 bases, and the junction held 2 bases outside the gene matches. The CDR3 is 15 residues long. This CDR3 reads CASSQTSGSTDTQYF. The CDR3 DNA reads as TGTGCCAGCTCACAGACTAGCGGAAGCACAGATACGCAGTATTTT.

This clonotype has only a few counts. At one of its ends the junction is not consistent with the germline gene, which may arise from a read error. The chain couples TRBV29-1 to TRBJ1-1; 8 nucleotides agree with TRBD1. Germline V CDR1 and CDR2: SQVTM, ANQGSEA. This CDR3 is 14 amino acids long. CDR3 sequence: CSVEGNAGGSEAFF. CDR3 DNA: TGCAGCGTTGAAGGAAACGCAGGGGGCAGTGAAGCTTTTTTT.

Many counts were recorded for this clonotype. The chain employs TRBV20-1 and TRBJ2-7; TRBD2 agrees at 8 bases. Germline-derived CDR1 and CDR2 are DFQATT and SNEGSKA (reference sequence). Losses at the gene ends were 3 bases for V and 1 base for J; bases not matched to a gene: 11. The CDR3 extends over 16 amino acids. For the CDR3, the DNA is TGCAGTGCTAGGAGGGAGCGGGAGAGCCCATCCTACGAGCAGTACTTC. Its protein is CSARRERESPSYEQYF.

This clonotype was found a few times. The chain is built from TRBV6-5 and TRBJ2-5, with 7 bases that match TRBD1. Germline CDR1 is MNHEY and CDR2 is SVGAGI. This CDR3 is 13 amino acids long. The V segment lost 5 bases and the J segment 5 bases; nucleotides outside the gene matches: 5. Written as DNA, the CDR3 is TGTGCCAGCAGTAGACAGGGTGACGAGACCCAGTACTTC. Amino acids: CASSRQGDETQYF.

This clonotype was picked up many times. This chain's CDR3 is CSARHETGNHYEQYF. CDR3 DNA: TGCAGTGCTAGACATGAGACAGGGAACCACTACGAGCAGTACTTC. V and J are TRBV20-1 and TRBJ2-7; the match to TRBD1 covers 7 bases. V dropped 2 bases and J dropped 3; count of bases not matched to a gene: 10. There are 15 residues in the CDR3. CDR1 and CDR2 from the germline V gene are DFQATT and SNEGSKA (reference sequence).

This sequence joins TRBV20-1 and TRBJ2-1, with 16 bases that match TRBD2. Trimming cost V 6 bases and J 6 bases; bases outside gene matches: 11. The germline V gene encodes CDR1 DFQATT and CDR2 SNEGSKA (reference sequence). The CDR3 is 17 residues long. The CDR3 region has the DNA TGCAGTGCCCTTGGGACTAGCGGGAGGGGCCTCCTCAATGAGCAGTTCTTC. Translated, it gives CSALGTSGRGLLNEQFF.

Comments on this clonotype: A read error may produce the germline difference seen at one junction end. The V call is TRBV7-9, the J call TRBJ2-1; no definite D call. This CDR3 has 13 residues. From germline, CDR1 is SEHNR and CDR2 FQNEAQ (reference sequence). The CDR3 loop reads CVSKWALGNEQFF. The CDR3 region has the DNA TGTGTCAGCAAGTGGGCCCTGGGGAATGAGCAGTTCTTC.

The rearrangement joins TRBV29-1 to TRBJ2-7; 11 bases map to TRBD1. CDR3 size: 14 residues. Germline V gene data show CDR1 as SQVTM and CDR2 as ANQGSEA. V lost 4 bases, J lost 2 bases, and 4 bases stayed unmatched. DNA for the CDR3: TGCAGCGTTGTCCGGGACAGGGGGGCCTACGAGCAGTACTTC. Amino acids: CSVVRDRGAYEQYF.

This clonotype has more than one count but fewer than ten. The J gene is TRBJ2-3, the V gene TRBV7-9; 7 bases agree with TRBD2. V was clipped by 3 bases and J by 6 bases; unmatched bases: 9. CDR1 and CDR2 (germline): SEHNR, FQNEAQ (reference sequence). The CDR3 contains 15 residues. The CDR3 spells CASSLSLAVLDTQYF. Written as DNA, the CDR3 is TGTGCCAGCAGCTTGAGCCTAGCGGTTCTGGATACGCAGTATTTT.

The sample holds many counts of this clonotype. The genes are TRBV20-1 and TRBJ2-3; TRBD2 is a possible D gene (7 bases). The germline V and J ends were trimmed by 6 bases and 4 bases, with 20 bases remaining between them. The CDR3 is made up of 15 amino acids. Germline V gene lookup returns CDR1 DFQATT and CDR2 SNEGSKA (reference sequence). CDR3 in amino acids: CSATFRGAGADTQYF. The CDR3, as DNA: TGCAGTGCCACCTTTCGGGGGGCAGGGGCAGATACGCAGTATTTT.

This clonotype was found many times. This chain uses TRBV7-2 with TRBJ1-1, with D unclear. The germline V and J ends were trimmed by 2 bases and 5 bases, with 6 bases remaining between them. The CDR3 has 12 residues. Germline CDR1 and CDR2: SGHTA and FQGNSA. The CDR3 here is CASSLSRTEAFF. The DNA for the CDR3 is TGTGCCAGCAGCTTAAGTAGGACTGAAGCTTTCTTT.

The chain employs TRBV9 and TRBJ2-7; 10 bases line up with TRBD2. This CDR3 contains 15 residues. Germline V gives CDR1 SGDLS, CDR2 YYNGEE. V was pared by 4 bases and J by 9 bases, with 13 bases of the junction left unmatched. CDR3 nucleotide sequence: TGTGCCAGCAGCTCTGAAAGCGGGAGGGCACTCTCGCAGTACTTC. Translation gives CASSSESGRALSQYF.